The clone carrying this T cell receptor (beta chain) was picked up a small number of times. Its cognate antigen is unknown. CDR3 length: 14 residues. V dropped 0 bases and J dropped 6; count of bases not matched to a gene: 2. Looked up from germline, CDR1 is LGHNA and CDR2 is YSLEER. Each CDR3 protein gets one entry after TCRdb re-called the RACE reads with MiXCR. Here the sample spans roughly 50,000 distinct CDR3 sequences, 8% to 13% being singletons. This entry is derived from a study of human T cells and chemical hapten exposure. Study-level information: Skin of the upper inner arm, approximately 2 cm by approximately 2 cm, received 2% DPC for sensitization. Study-wide results and limits: Unchanged with DPC sensitization were TCRs above 1 in 1000 frequency.

Time point meaning: patch test 1, 2 weeks after DPC sensitization. Noted treatment: therapeutic diphenylcyclopropenone sensitization with weekly scalp DPC. Unfractionated whole blood yielded total RNA. The clonotype was recovered from a woman in her 40s with alopecia areata. Some clones in this sample may be carry-over from other donors' samples. The specimen was whole blood, collected in connection with sensitization to the hapten diphenylcyclopropenone (DPC). The chain has TRBV4-3 and TRBJ1-2; 9 bases are a match to TRBD1. The CDR3 region is CASSQETGGNGYTF. The CDR3 bases are TGCGCCAGCAGCCAAGAGACAGGGGGAAATGGCTACACCTTC.